A single sample gave rise to the 9 T cell receptor beta chains below, sequenced in a study of molecular identifiers for immune sequencing clone quantification. MiXCR, run by TCRdb on the PCR reads, gives a single entry per CDR3 protein. This sample carries 35,000 to 45,000 distinct CDR3 sequences, roughly 18% of them seen once, and the ten largest clones take about 6.2%. The sequenced material came from naive CD8+ T cells from blood, with Jurkat cell RNA spiked in. Indicated subset: FACS-sorted CD8+CD4-CCR7+CD45RA+ naive T cells. Receptors originate from a human donor in good health. Some libraries in this study had Jurkat cell RNA spiked in.

This clonotype was seen at least ten times. The chain uses TRBV15 and TRBJ2-5, with TRBD1 matching 7 bases. Germline CDR1 LNHNV, CDR2 YYDKDF (reference sequence). The CDR3 sequence is 12 residues long. V shed 5 bases, J shed 5 bases, and the junction held 2 bases outside the gene matches. CDR3 DNA: TGTGCCACCAGCGGCAGGGGGGAGACCCAGTACTTC. It specifies CATSGRGETQYF.

With regard to this clonotype: It may be a read error: a sequence one base away is much more abundant. The chain is built from TRBV4-1 and TRBJ2-7; D gene ambiguous. The germline V gene has CDR1 MGHRA and CDR2 YSYEKL. This CDR3 spans 16 amino acids. Here the CDR3 DNA reads TGCGCCAGCAGCCAGTCCCCCGCGGCCAGCTCCCACGAGCAGTACTTC. Its translation is CASSQSPAASSHEQYF.

This clonotype was recorded many times. The rearrangement uses TRBV6-5 and TRBJ2-3; 9 positions agree with TRBD1. Germline-derived CDR1 and CDR2 are MNHEY and SVGAGI. The CDR3 sequence is 15 residues long. The ends lost 6 bases at V and 0 bases at J; junction bases unmatched: 4. DNA of the CDR3: TGTGCCAGCAGATGGGACAGGGCCAGCACAGATACGCAGTATTTT. Protein: CASRWDRASTDTQYF.

Comment on this clonotype: A much larger clone sits a single nucleotide away, making a read error possible. The chain combines TRBV9 with TRBJ2-3; 11 bases match TRBD2. The CDR3 consists of 16 residues. The V segment lost 4 bases and the J segment 1 base; nucleotides outside the gene matches: 5. The germline V gene has CDR1 SGDLS and CDR2 YYNGEE. The CDR3 nucleotides are TGTGCCAGCAGCCCCGAGACTAGCGGGGGCACAGATACGCAGTATTTT. It encodes CASSPETSGGTDTQYF.

This clonotype was counted ten times or more. The chain recombines TRBV9 with TRBJ2-4, with D unclear. This CDR3 is built from 14 residues. Trimming removed 0 bases from V and 0 bases from J, with 4 bases in between. Germline CDR1 is SGDLS and CDR2 is YYNGEE. This CDR3 reads CASSVGLAKNIQYF. CDR3 DNA sequence: TGTGCCAGCAGCGTAGGGTTAGCCAAAAACATTCAGTACTTC. The full variable domain, its missing parts supplied by reference TRBV9 and TRBJ2-4, is DSGVTQTPKHLITATGQRVTLRCSPRSGDLSVYWYQQSLDQGLQFLIQYYNGEERAKGNILERFSAQQFPDLHSELNLSSLELGDSALYFCASSVGLAKNIQYFGAGTRLSVL.

This clonotype was observed many times. This chain joins TRBV5-1 and TRBJ2-1, with 7 bases fitting TRBD2. V gave up 0 bases and J gave up 4 bases; unmatched junction bases: 7. The CDR3 is made up of 16 amino acids. CDR1 and CDR2 from the germline V gene are SGHRS and YFSETQ. In nucleotides, the CDR3 is TGCGCCAGCAGCTTGGACGGGGCTAGCGGATACAATGAGCAGTTCTTC. It is translated as CASSLDGASGYNEQFF. The full variable domain, rest sourced from reference TRBV5-1 and TRBJ2-1, is KAGVTQTPRYLIKTRGQQVTLSCSPISGHRSVSWYQQTPGQGLQFLFEYFSETQRNKGNFPGRFSGRQFSNSRSEMNVSTLELGDSALYLCASSLDGASGYNEQFFGPGTRLTVL.

This clonotype was recorded at least ten times. The rearrangement links TRBV28 to TRBJ2-3; maybe TRBD1 (6 bases). V shed 7 bases and J shed 4 bases, with 18 bases lying between them. Germline loops: CDR1 MDHEN, CDR2 SYDVKM. The CDR3 has 15 amino acids. The CDR3 sequence: CASIQGLNRADTQYF. The CDR3 DNA reads TGTGCCAGCATCCAAGGTCTTAACAGGGCAGATACGCAGTATTTT.

This clonotype showed up just a few times. The chain joins TRBV7-8 to TRBJ2-2; D is ambiguous. Deletions cut 1 base from V and 7 bases from J, with 4 bases between. CDR3 length: 12 residues. CDR1 SGHVS and CDR2 FQNEAQ come from the germline V gene. Here the CDR3 reads CASSLGFGELFF. The CDR3 DNA reads TGTGCCAGCAGCTTAGGTTTCGGGGAGCTGTTTTTT.

Details on this clonotype: One base away lies a much larger clone, so this may be a sequencing read error. The chain links TRBV27 to TRBJ1-1; possibly TRBD1 for D (5 bases). Germline lookup yields CDR1 MNHEY and CDR2 SMNVEV (reference sequence). Trimming pared 3 bases from V and 1 base from J, leaving 9 bases between. The CDR3 consists of 14 residues. CDR3 in DNA: TGTGCCAGCAGTTTGGGACTCCCGAACACTGAAGCTTTCTTT. It codes for CASSLGLPNTEAFF.